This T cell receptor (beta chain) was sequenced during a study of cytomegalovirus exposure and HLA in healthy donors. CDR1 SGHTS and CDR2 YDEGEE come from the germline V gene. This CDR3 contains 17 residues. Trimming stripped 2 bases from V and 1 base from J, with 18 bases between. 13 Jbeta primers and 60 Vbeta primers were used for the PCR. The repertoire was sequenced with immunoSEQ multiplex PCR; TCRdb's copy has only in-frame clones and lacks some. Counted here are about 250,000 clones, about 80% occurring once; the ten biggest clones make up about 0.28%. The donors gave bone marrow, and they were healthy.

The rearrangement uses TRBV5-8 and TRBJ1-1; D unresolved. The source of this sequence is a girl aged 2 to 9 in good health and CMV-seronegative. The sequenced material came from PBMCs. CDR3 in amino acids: CASSFAPFGSANTEAFF. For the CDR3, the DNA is TGTGCCAGCAGCTTTGCCCCCTTCGGGTCAGCGAACACTGAAGCTTTCTTT.